These T cell receptor beta chains were read from a single sample in a study of blood T cell repertoires in COVID-19. Generated by immunoSEQ multiplex PCR, the TCRdb table keeps only in-frame clones and is missing some. The data hold more than 300,000 clones, with 70% to 90% observed a single time. Sequencing used PBMCs or T cells enriched from blood (not recorded which). These receptors originate from a man aged 30 to 45 who had recovered from COVID-19. CDR3s include the opening cysteine and the closing phenylalanine or tryptophan.

v_call	cdr3_length	cdr3_aa
TRBV3-1/TRBV3-2	14	CASTLNRERSPLHF
TRBV2	15	CASSVDSLSGNTIYF
TRBV11-2	15	CASSGPGQDRYEQYF
TRBV18	16	CASSPGTGGRQETQYF
TRBV2	15	CASSAGQGPNSPLHF
TRBV5-8	13	CASSPGTVRGYTF
TRBV21-1	16	CASSKGTSGGAYTQYF
TRBV3-1/TRBV3-2	15	CASSQHGVPNTEAFF
TRBV6-5	14	CASSYTGGNYEQYF
TRBV2	14	CASSGQGARTEAFF
TRBV28	13	CASTLRREKKAFF
TRBV3-1/TRBV3-2	15	CASSGEERVPDTQYF
TRBV19	15	CASTYRGQSNQPQHF
TRBV19	16	CASSLIAGGGTDTQYF
TRBV12-5	14	CASASLAGEREQYF
TRBV5-8	14	CASSLIAAQETQYF
TRBV27	14	CASSIKGAFYEQYF
TRBV27	15	CASSATGAATGELFF
TRBV7-9	14	CASSSTGSTYEQYF
TRBV12-3/TRBV12-4	13	CASSRDRGNTIYF
TRBV7-2	15	CASSLDGGENTEAFF
TRBV7-6	16	CASSAVTSGVTYEQYF
TRBV11-2	12	CASSPEATEAFF
TRBV14	12	CASRASYNEQFF
TRBV27	14	CASGRGAGGNTIYF
TRBV7-6	15	CASSTDGQAGYEQYF
TRBV28	15	CASSLSGGPSGEQFF
TRBV28	18	CASSSPLVAGGPWEEQFF